One T cell receptor (beta chain) is described in this entry. This table comes from immunoSEQ multiplex PCR, and its TCRdb copy is limited to in-frame clones, with some not included. The sample carries around 91,000 clones, around 84% recorded once. This specimen comes from a study of blood T cell repertoires in COVID-19. About the research overall: Donors in the United States, Italy and Spain gave samples during acute or convalescent COVID-19.

This CDR3 has 14 amino acids. J gave up 5 bases and V 4 bases, and 5 bases lay outside the gene matches. Germline V gene sequence: CDR1 MNHEY, CDR2 SVGAGI. The TCR was taken from a man at least 80 years old with acute or convalescent COVID-19. The chain combines TRBV6-5 with TRBJ1-2; 9 positions match TRBD1. Specimen: peripheral blood. The CDR3, as DNA: TGTGCCAGCAGTTCTGACAGGGGGGAGTATGGCTACACCTTC. Translated: CASSSDRGEYGYTF.